The next 28 T cell receptor beta chains were all read from a single sample in a study of blood T cells in healthy people across ages. A second roughly 6 to 11 cycle PCR used barcoded and J-beta primers. From the 5' RACE reads, TCRdb called clonotypes with MiXCR, one entry per CDR3 protein. The sample comprises 650,000 to 900,000 distinct CDR3 sequences, 62% of which are singletons, and around a quarter rests with the top ten. Material for sequencing was blood. The source of these receptors is a man younger than 45 in good health.

The CDR3 coding sequence is TGCAGCGTTAATGACGATGAGCAGTTCTTC. Its protein product is CSVNDDEQFF. V usage is TRBV29-1 and J usage is TRBJ2-1, with D unresolved. V gave up 5 bases and J gave up 8 bases, with 7 bases separating them. Germline-derived CDR1 and CDR2 are SQVTM and ANQGSEA. The CDR3 is made up of 10 amino acids.

This clonotype was seen only a few times. CDR3 DNA: TGCAGCGCCCTAACAGTTACGGGGCAGACCCAGTACTTC. Translated: CSALTVTGQTQYF. This chain connects TRBV29-1 to TRBJ2-5; either TRBD1 or TRBD2 may fit D (5 bases each). The CDR3 is made up of 13 amino acids. CDR1 and CDR2 (germline): SQVTM, ANQGSEA. Trimming left V 7 bases short and J 6 bases short, with 18 bases between. Combining the CDR3 with reference TRBV29-1 and TRBJ2-5 gives the whole variable domain SAVISQKPSRDICQRGTSLTIQCQVDSQVTMMFWYRQQPGQSLTLIATANQGSEATYESGFVIDKFPISRPNLTFSTLTVSNMSPEDSSIYLCSALTVTGQTQYFGPGTRLLVL.

The chain joins TRBV5-1 to TRBJ2-1; D is unclear. Germline V lookup: CDR1 SGHRS, CDR2 YFSETQ. Trimming left V 4 bases short and J 7 bases short, with 12 bases between. The CDR3 is 13 amino acids. DNA for the CDR3: TGCGCCAGCAGCGTGGACGTGAATAATGAGCAGTTCTTC. Residues: CASSVDVNNEQFF.

V gene TRBV11-1 combines with J gene TRBJ2-3; 8 nucleotides line up with TRBD2. Losses at the gene ends were 5 bases for V and 2 bases for J; bases not matched to a gene: 12. This CDR3 spans 17 amino acids. The germline V gene has CDR1 SGHAT and CDR2 FQDESV (reference sequence). CDR3 DNA: TGTGCCAGCAGCCGCAGGGGCAGCGGGGGCCCCACAGATACGCAGTATTTT. Its protein product is CASSRRGSGGPTDTQYF.

The chain couples TRBV6-1 to TRBJ2-4; D ambiguous. Germline V gene data show CDR1 as MNHNS and CDR2 as SASEGT. The V gene lost 3 bases and the J gene lost 6 bases, with 15 bases spanning the gap. CDR3 size: 15 residues. The CDR3 is CASSEMVGQANIQYF. The CDR3 coding sequence is TGTGCCAGCAGTGAGATGGTCGGGCAGGCAAACATTCAGTACTTC.

The V and J genes are TRBV29-1 and TRBJ2-4, with unresolved D. The end of the DNA aligns better with TRBJ2-7, so the J call may be wrong. Germline CDR1 and CDR2: SQVTM and ANQGSEA. This CDR3 has 12 amino acids. The CDR3 DNA is TGCAGCGTCTACGACGGATTATACGAGCAGTACTTC. This translates into CSVYDGLYEQYF.

This clonotype was found a few times. The V gene is TRBV7-8, the J gene TRBJ2-7; 7 bases are shared with TRBD1. The trim removed 4 bases at V and 0 bases at J, leaving 12 bases unmatched. CDR1 and CDR2 (germline): SGHVS, FQNEAQ. This CDR3 comprises 17 residues. DNA of the CDR3: TGTGCCAGCAGCTCGCCGGGACAGTTCCTAAGCTCCTACGAGCAGTACTTC. It codes for CASSSPGQFLSSYEQYF.

V is TRBV6-1 and J is TRBJ1-2; D unresolved. Trimming left V 1 base short and J 4 bases short, with 10 bases between. This CDR3 has 14 residues. The germline V gene encodes CDR1 MNHNS and CDR2 SASEGT. CDR3 in DNA: TGTGCCAGCAGTGAAGAGGGCAGACCCTATGGCTACACCTTC. This codes for CASSEEGRPYGYTF.

This clonotype came up a few times. This chain joins TRBV24-1 and TRBJ2-5, with 14 bases identical to TRBD2. Germline V gene data show CDR1 as KGHDR and CDR2 as SFDVKD. The CDR3 runs 18 residues. With 2 bases clipped from V and 2 bases from J, the junction kept 6 bases outside the gene matches. This CDR3 reads CATSDSRTSGGYQETQYF. The CDR3 DNA is TGTGCCACCAGTGATTCGAGGACTAGCGGGGGGTATCAAGAGACCCAGTACTTC.

This clonotype was picked up a small number of times. V and J are TRBV10-3 and TRBJ1-4; no reliable D call. The ends were cut back, 5 bases at V and 3 bases at J, with 10 bases in the middle. Germline CDR1 and CDR2: ENHRY and SYGVKD. The CDR3 length is 14 residues. The CDR3, as DNA: TGTGCCATCAGTCGACAACCACCTAATGAAAAACTGTTTTTT. As protein: CAISRQPPNEKLFF.

The genes are TRBV7-2 and TRBJ2-3; 8 bases map to TRBD2. The CDR3 extends over 15 amino acids. V was pared by 1 base and J by 3 bases, with 3 bases of the junction left unmatched. Germline CDR1 and CDR2: SGHTA and FQGNSA. CDR3 loop: CASSLDSGVTDTQYF. For the CDR3, the DNA is TGTGCCAGCAGCTTAGATAGCGGGGTGACAGATACGCAGTATTTT. Supplemented by reference TRBV7-2 and TRBJ2-3, the full variable domain reads GAGVSQSPSNKVTEKGKDVELRCDPISGHTALYWYRQSLGQGLEFLIYFQGNSAPDKSGLPSDRFSAERTGGSVSTLTIQRTQQEDSAVYLCASSLDSGVTDTQYFGPGTRLTVL.

The sample holds a few counts of this clonotype. The V call is TRBV29-1, the J call TRBJ2-3, with TRBD2 matching over 10 bases. V was pared by 3 bases and J by 0 bases, with 12 bases of the junction left unmatched. Germline loops: CDR1 SQVTM, CDR2 ANQGSEA. CDR3 length: 18 residues. The CDR3 region has the DNA TGCAGCGTTGATGGCAGCGCGCTAGCGGGGGCCAGCACAGATACGCAGTATTTT. Protein: CSVDGSALAGASTDTQYF.

This clonotype was seen many times. The V and J genes are TRBV9 and TRBJ1-2, with D perhaps TRBD1 (5 bases). Trimming took off 4 bases at V and 4 bases at J, with 29 bases between the two ends. Per the germline V gene, CDR1 is SGDLS and CDR2 is YYNGEE. This CDR3 is 19 amino acids long. Here the CDR3 DNA reads TGTGCCAGCAGCTCGTGGGGCTTGGGCCGGGGCCCTATCTCCTATGGCTACACCTTC. It translates to CASSSWGLGRGPISYGYTF.

As concerns this clonotype: An end of the junction differs from the germline gene, which may be a read error. The chain has TRBV2 and TRBJ1-2; a possible D gene is TRBD1 (5 bases). CDR3 length: 17 residues. Per germline, CDR1 SNHLY and CDR2 FYNNEI. CDR3 coding DNA: TGTGCCAGCAGCGAGGATATGGGGGTCCACTTAAACTCTGGCTACACCTTC. Its protein product is CASSEDMGVHLNSGYTF.

The chain links TRBV12-3 or TRBV12-4 to TRBJ2-1, with a weak D call TRBD2 (5 bases). Trimming stripped 7 bases from V and 5 bases from J, with 18 bases between. CDR3 length equals 15 residues. The DNA of the CDR3 is TGTGCCAGCACTAACCAGGACTCCCCGAACAATGAGCAGTTCTTC. Translating gives CASTNQDSPNNEQFF.

This clonotype has a handful of counts. The chain combines TRBV4-3 with TRBJ2-1; TRBD2 agrees at 10 bases. There are 18 residues in the CDR3. In germline, CDR1 is LGHNA, CDR2 YSLEER. V shed 0 bases, J shed 10 bases, and the junction held 15 bases outside the gene matches. CDR3: CASSQDALAGSLDLEQFF. The CDR3 DNA sequence: TGCGCCAGCAGCCAAGATGCACTAGCGGGGTCCCTTGATTTAGAGCAGTTCTTC.

This chain connects TRBV3-1 to TRBJ2-7; D not resolved. This CDR3 contains 13 residues. V was clipped by 4 bases and J by 7 bases, with 14 bases between them. The V gene's germline CDR1 is LGHDT and CDR2 YNNKEL (reference sequence). The CDR3 DNA sequence: TGTGCCAGCAGCCCGAGCCGTTTGGGGGAGCAGTACTTC. This gives the protein CASSPSRLGEQYF.

The CDR3: CASSPSDPWSEQFF. CDR3 nucleotides: TGCGCCAGCAGCCCCTCGGACCCCTGGAGTGAGCAGTTCTTC. The rearrangement uses TRBV5-1 and TRBJ2-1, with unresolved D. V gave up 4 bases and J gave up 9 bases, with 17 bases separating them. CDR3 length equals 14 residues. CDR1 is SGHRS, CDR2 YFSETQ, per germline.

In regard to this clonotype: The junction and the germline gene differ at one end; a read error may be behind it. The J gene is TRBJ1-4, the V gene TRBV2; D is perhaps TRBD1 (6 bases). Germline CDR1 is SNHLY and CDR2 is FYNNEI. This CDR3 spans 13 amino acids. The CDR3 DNA follows: TGTGCCGGCAGTGTCAGGGGAGCGGAAAAACTGTTTTTT. As protein: CAGSVRGAEKLFF. Drawing the rest from reference TRBV2 and TRBJ1-4, the complete variable domain is EPEVTQTPSHQVTQMGQEVILRCVPISNHLYFYWYRQILGQKVEFLVSFYNNEISEKSEIFDDQFSVERPDGSNFTLKIRSTKLEDSAMYFCAGSVRGAEKLFFGSGTQLSVL.

Comments on this clonotype: This may be a read error: a much more frequent sequence differs by one nucleotide. V gene TRBV20-1 combines with J gene TRBJ2-5; 8 nucleotides line up with TRBD2. Losses at the gene ends were 0 bases for V and 7 bases for J; bases not matched to a gene: 7. CDR3 length: 14 amino acids. Germline V lookup: CDR1 DFQATT, CDR2 SNEGSKA (reference sequence). This chain's CDR3 is CSARDTASGGTQYF. The CDR3, as DNA: TGCAGTGCTAGAGATACGGCCAGCGGGGGGACCCAGTACTTC.

This chain joins TRBV5-1 and TRBJ2-3, with D unclear. V dropped 0 bases and J dropped 2 bases, with 13 bases sitting between them. This CDR3 spans 16 amino acids. Germline CDR1 is SGHRS and CDR2 is YFSETQ. The CDR3 nucleotides are TGCGCCAGCAGCTTGGAGGGCCTGTCTTCCACAGATACGCAGTATTTT. This gives the protein CASSLEGLSSTDTQYF.

The rearrangement uses TRBV30 and TRBJ1-2, with unresolved D. Looked up from germline, CDR1 is GTSNPN and CDR2 is SVGIG (reference sequence). V was cut by 0 bases and J by 5 bases, with 19 bases left in between. The CDR3 runs 16 residues. The CDR3 protein is CAWSVVPSMPHYGYTF. The CDR3 DNA sequence: TGTGCCTGGAGTGTGGTACCCTCGATGCCACATTATGGCTACACCTTC.

This clonotype appeared a few times. The rearrangement links TRBV16 to TRBJ2-1; TRBD1 matches 8 bases. Germline V gene sequence: CDR1 KGHSY, CDR2 FQNENV. This CDR3 is built from 16 residues. The V segment lost 4 bases and the J segment 0 bases; nucleotides outside the gene matches: 5. The CDR3 reads CASSRQGASSYNEQFF. For the CDR3, the DNA is TGTGCCAGCAGCCGCCAGGGGGCAAGCTCCTACAATGAGCAGTTCTTC.

The rearrangement uses TRBV3-1 and TRBJ2-5, with 13 bases identical to TRBD2. The J call may be in error: the DNA end matches TRBJ2-7 better. This CDR3 is built from 18 residues. Germline CDR1 reads LGHDT; CDR2 reads YNNKEL (reference sequence). The CDR3 sequence is CASSQEKTSGGPRYEQYF. The CDR3 coding sequence is TGTGCCAGCAGCCAAGAGAAGACTAGCGGGGGGCCACGTTACGAGCAGTACTTC.

In its sample, this clonotype was seen a few times. The chain is built from TRBV20-1 and TRBJ2-7, with a tentative D call TRBD1 (5 bases). V lost 6 bases and J lost 2, with 17 bases in between. This CDR3 has 14 residues. The germline CDR1 and CDR2 sequences are DFQATT and SNEGSKA (reference sequence). The CDR3 spells CSAQDKRVTYEQYF. The CDR3 bases are TGCAGTGCCCAGGACAAAAGGGTAACCTACGAGCAGTACTTC.

CDR3 in amino acids: CASSRGGGLGIQYF. In nucleotides, the CDR3 is TGTGCCAGCAGTCGGGGAGGAGGGCTTGGCATTCAGTACTTC. The chain uses TRBV28 and TRBJ2-4; D is possibly TRBD2 (6 bases). The CDR3 sequence is 14 residues long. The germline V and J ends were trimmed by 5 bases and 9 bases, with 17 bases remaining between them. Per germline, CDR1 MDHEN and CDR2 SYDVKM.

Comment on this clonotype: The junction departs from the called germline gene at one end, perhaps through a read error. This chain connects TRBV20-1 to TRBJ1-5, with a weak D call TRBD1 (6 bases). The CDR3 extends over 15 amino acids. Germline CDR1 and CDR2: DFQATT and SNEGSKA (reference sequence). The CDR3 nucleotides are TGCAGCGCTAGAGATCAGCACAGGGTGAACCAGCCCCAGCATTTT. Its translation is CSARDQHRVNQPQHF.

As concerns this clonotype: A clone one base away is much larger, so this may be a read error. The rearrangement links TRBV7-2 to TRBJ1-6; weak D call: TRBD1 (5 bases). Trimming took 4 bases from V and 9 from J, leaving 13 bases between them. The CDR3 runs 14 residues. Germline values: CDR1 SGHTA, CDR2 FQGNSA. This CDR3 is CASSSAGGGSPLHF. The CDR3 region has the DNA TGTGCCAGCAGCTCTGCGGGGGGTGGTTCACCCCTCCACTTT. Filled out from reference TRBV7-2 and TRBJ1-6, the complete variable domain reads GAGVSQSPSNKVTEKGKDVELRCDPISGHTALYWYRQSLGQGLEFLIYFQGNSAPDKSGLPSDRFSAERTGGSVSTLTIQRTQQEDSAVYLCASSSAGGGSPLHFGNGTRLTVT.